What follows are 29 T cell receptor beta chains derived from one specimen sequenced in a study of identical twins (dated by TCRdb to between 2015 and 2016). Library prep was done by 5' RACE. Sequencing was carried out with an Illumina HiSeq 2000. TCRdb cleaned the public reads at Q25 with fastp, built clones with MiXCR and kept in-frame beta chains. Each CDR3 protein appears once, grouped with its most common genes and DNA. The sample yields 310,000 or so distinct CDR3 sequences; around 8.8% were counted once. The biggest ten clones account for roughly 2% of the sample. The same specimen was also included in a second study, on yellow fever vaccine responses in identical twins.

The sequencing input was memory (CD45RO+) T cells sorted from blood. Per the publication, the cell subset or site label means: CD45RO+ enriched T cells. The receptors originated from a woman aged 18-35 years in good health.

This clonotype turned up a few times. CDR3 nucleotides: TGCGCCAGCAGTAAAGACGGCCTGAAGGCTGAAGCTTTCTTT. Translating it yields CASSKDGLKAEAFF. This rearrangement joins TRBV10-1 to TRBJ1-1; D is unclear. The CDR3 loop spans 14 amino acids. The V end lost 5 bases, the J end lost 6 bases, and 16 bases lay between the germline ends. Germline V gives CDR1 WNHNN, CDR2 SYGVQD (reference sequence).

This clonotype was picked up a small number of times. This chain joins TRBV6-2 or TRBV6-3 and TRBJ2-1, with 9 nucleotides matching TRBD2. The CDR3 extends over 16 amino acids. Germline assignment: CDR1 MNHEY and CDR2 SVGEGT. With V trimmed by 2 bases and J by 5 bases, 7 bases remained unmatched. The chain's CDR3 is CASSYPTSGLNNEQFF. The CDR3 nucleotides read TGTGCCAGCAGTTACCCCACTAGCGGGCTAAACAATGAGCAGTTCTTC.

This sequence joins TRBV20-1 and TRBJ2-7; 9 nucleotides agree with TRBD2. The CDR3 is made up of 13 amino acids. V trimming: 4 bases; J trimming: 6 bases; junction bases outside the gene matches: 7. Germline V gene sequence: CDR1 DFQATT, CDR2 SNEGSKA (reference sequence). The CDR3 is CSAIAGVRREQYF. CDR3 coding DNA: TGCAGTGCTATAGCGGGAGTGCGTCGCGAGCAGTACTTC.

This clonotype was detected many times. V is TRBV6-2 or TRBV6-3 and J is TRBJ1-6; D possibly corresponds to TRBD1 (5 bases). V lost 6 bases and J lost 8, with 14 bases in between. Germline CDR1 MNHEY, CDR2 SVGEGT. This CDR3 region has 14 residues. The CDR3 region has the DNA TGTGCCAGCAGGCCCCTGGGGGGATATTCACCCCTCCACTTT. This sequence encodes CASRPLGGYSPLHF.

In its sample, this clonotype was seen once. V is TRBV3-1 and J is TRBJ2-3; 8 bases are a match to TRBD2. J gave up 6 bases and V 7 bases, and 24 bases lay outside the gene matches. The CDR3 loop spans 19 amino acids. Germline assignment: CDR1 LGHDT and CDR2 YNNKEL (reference sequence). CDR3 protein: CASTKQVPYSGDKRDTQYF. CDR3 bases: TGTGCCAGCACCAAGCAGGTCCCCTATAGCGGGGACAAAAGGGATACGCAGTATTTT.

This clonotype was found many times. The chain uses TRBV19 and TRBJ2-5; possibly TRBD1 for D (6 bases). The germline gives CDR1 LNHDA, CDR2 SQIVND (reference sequence). Trimming removed 4 bases from V and 2 bases from J, with 14 bases in between. CDR3 length equals 15 residues. CDR3 region: CASSTAQGPQETQYF. The CDR3 DNA is TGTGCCAGTAGTACTGCGCAGGGGCCACAAGAGACCCAGTACTTC.

This chain connects TRBV18 to TRBJ2-2; D remains ambiguous. This CDR3 is built from 15 residues. CDR1 is KGHSH and CDR2 is LQKENI in the germline V gene. The V gene lost 6 bases and the J gene lost 0 bases, with 11 bases spanning the gap. CDR3 protein: CASSLRRANTGELFF. CDR3 in DNA: TGTGCCAGCTCGCTCAGGCGTGCGAACACCGGGGAGCTGTTTTTT. The full variable domain, its missing parts supplied by reference TRBV18 and TRBJ2-2, is NAGVMQNPRHLVRRRGQEARLRCSPMKGHSHVYWYRQLPEEGLKFMVYLQKENIIDESGMPKERFSAEFPKEGPSILRIQQVVRGDSAAYFCASSLRRANTGELFFGEGSRLTVL.

This clonotype was seen repeatedly, ten times or more. The chain carries TRBV5-6 and TRBJ2-1, with D possibly being TRBD2 (5 bases). The germline V gene has CDR1 SGHDT and CDR2 YYEEEE. The V gene lost 1 base and the J gene lost 9 bases, with 11 bases spanning the gap. CDR3 length equals 13 residues. The CDR3 DNA reads TGTGCCAGCAGCTTGCGGCCTAGCCGTGAGCAGTTCTTC. Translating it yields CASSLRPSREQFF.

This clonotype occurred a few times. The chain joins TRBV2 to TRBJ2-7; 8 nucleotides align to TRBD1. In germline, CDR1 is SNHLY, CDR2 FYNNEI. CDR3 length: 15 residues. The V gene end was trimmed by 3 bases and the J gene end by 2 bases; junction bases not matched to a gene: 6. This chain's CDR3 is CASSEDREWTYEQYF. DNA of the CDR3: TGTGCCAGCAGTGAGGACAGGGAATGGACCTACGAGCAGTACTTC.

In its sample, this clonotype was seen a few times. The J gene is TRBJ2-3, the V gene TRBV6-5; a weak D match, TRBD2 (5 bases). This CDR3 comprises 14 residues. In germline, CDR1 is MNHEY, CDR2 SVGAGI. V dropped 2 bases and J dropped 9 bases, with 15 bases sitting between them. CDR3 region: CASSYRGRERTQYF. The CDR3 DNA is TGTGCCAGCAGTTACCGGGGAAGGGAGAGGACGCAGTATTTT.

This clonotype was recorded a few times. The chain couples TRBV7-9 to TRBJ2-3; a possible D gene is TRBD2 (6 bases). Germline values: CDR1 SEHNR, CDR2 FQNEAQ (reference sequence). The V gene lost 1 base and the J gene lost 0 bases, with 14 bases spanning the gap. CDR3 size: 17 residues. The CDR3 nucleotides read TGTGCCAGCAGCTTAGGGAGTCGGGGGTATAGCACAGATACGCAGTATTTT. It yields the protein CASSLGSRGYSTDTQYF.

This clonotype has more than one count but fewer than ten. CDR3 protein: CASSPQGQGNQPQHF. The CDR3 nucleotides are TGTGCCAGCAGTCCACAAGGACAGGGCAATCAGCCCCAGCATTTT. The chain joins TRBV6-4 to TRBJ1-5; 7 positions match TRBD1. Germline V lookup: CDR1 MRHNA, CDR2 SNTAGT. The CDR3 length is 15 residues. Losses at the gene ends were 5 bases for V and 2 bases for J; bases not matched to a gene: 6.

To note about this clonotype: The junction does not match germline at one end; this may be a read error. The chain links TRBV9 to TRBJ2-1, with D uncertain. CDR3 length: 13 amino acids. CDR1 and CDR2 from the germline V gene are SGDLS and YYNGEE. DNA for the CDR3: TGTGCCAACAGCCTTAATCAGTACAATGAGCAGTTCTTC. Encoded protein: CANSLNQYNEQFF.

This clonotype turned up a few times. V gene TRBV27 combines with J gene TRBJ1-1; a weak D match, TRBD1 (5 bases). The CDR3 is 14 amino acids. Germline CDR1 reads MNHEY; CDR2 reads SMNVEV (reference sequence). With 6 bases removed from V and 0 bases from J, the gap between germline ends came to 11 bases. CDR3 in amino acids: CASRRDGLNTEAFF. In DNA form, the CDR3 reads TGTGCCAGCAGGAGGGACGGCCTGAACACTGAAGCTTTCTTT.

The V gene is TRBV20-1, the J gene TRBJ2-1, with 12 bases identical to TRBD2. Germline V gives CDR1 DFQATT, CDR2 SNEGSKA (reference sequence). The junction had 4 bases not matched to a gene; V was cut back by 5 bases and J by 5 bases. The CDR3 length is 14 residues. CDR3 amino acids: CSASSGRDHNEQFF. The CDR3 DNA is TGCAGTGCTTCTAGCGGGAGGGATCACAATGAGCAGTTCTTC.

At least ten counts were recorded for this clonotype. The rearrangement links TRBV20-1 to TRBJ2-6, with 9 bases fitting TRBD1. Germline assignment: CDR1 DFQATT and CDR2 SNEGSKA (reference sequence). J gave up 0 bases and V 3 bases, and 3 bases lay outside the gene matches. This CDR3 region has 16 residues. The CDR3 nucleotides are TGCAGTGCTAGTGACAGGGGGTCCTCTGGGGCCAACGTCCTGACTTTC. Amino acids: CSASDRGSSGANVLTF.

This clonotype appeared a few times. The J gene is TRBJ2-5, the V gene TRBV13; the D is unclear. Germline loops: CDR1 PRHDT, CDR2 FYEKMQ (reference sequence). V was pared by 2 bases and J by 4 bases, with 8 bases between. CDR3 size: 13 residues. CDR3 in DNA: TGTGCCAGCAGCTTAAAACCCCCAGAGACCCAGTACTTC. It yields the protein CASSLKPPETQYF.

This clonotype was detected many times. The chain has TRBV5-1 and TRBJ2-1; D ambiguous. Germline assignment: CDR1 SGHRS and CDR2 YFSETQ. The V end was cut by 2 bases, the J end by 8 bases, with 5 bases between. The CDR3 has 11 residues. CDR3: CASSFLYEQFF. Here the CDR3 DNA reads TGCGCCAGCAGCTTTCTTTATGAGCAGTTCTTC.

The genes are TRBV27 and TRBJ2-5; D possibly matches TRBD1 or TRBD2 (6 bases each). There are 14 residues in the CDR3. With 4 bases removed from V and 7 bases from J, the gap between germline ends came to 16 bases. Germline CDR1 reads MNHEY; CDR2 reads SMNVEV (reference sequence). The CDR3 here is CASSSRDSRGTQYF. CDR3 nucleotide sequence: TGTGCCAGCAGTTCACGGGACTCCAGGGGGACCCAGTACTTC.

The chain links TRBV2 to TRBJ2-2; D uncertain. Per the germline V gene, CDR1 is SNHLY and CDR2 is FYNNEI. The length of the CDR3 is 13 residues. V lost 5 bases and J 7 bases, leaving 11 bases between the germline ends. The DNA for the CDR3 is TGTGCCAGCAGTCCCCGATCCTACGGGGAGCTGTTTTTT. As protein: CASSPRSYGELFF.

This clonotype occurred a few times. This sequence joins TRBV7-6 and TRBJ1-2; 11 nucleotides line up with TRBD1. Germline V gene lookup returns CDR1 SGHVS and CDR2 FNYEAQ. There are 15 residues in the CDR3. Trimming removed 5 bases from V and 2 bases from J; junction bases left unmatched: 4. CDR3 loop: CASSPGQGANYGYTF. The CDR3 coding sequence is TGTGCCAGCAGCCCCGGACAGGGGGCCAACTATGGCTACACCTTC.

This clonotype has only a few counts. The chain couples TRBV7-2 to TRBJ1-5, with unresolved D. Germline-derived CDR1 and CDR2 are SGHTA and FQGNSA. The CDR3 has 13 amino acids. V was trimmed by 7 bases and J by 3 bases, leaving 10 bases between them. CDR3 nucleotide sequence: TGTGCCAGCACCCTTGGGCCCAATCAGCCCCAGCATTTT. Its protein product is CASTLGPNQPQHF. The full variable domain, its missing parts supplied by reference TRBV7-2 and TRBJ1-5, is GAGVSQSPSNKVTEKGKDVELRCDPISGHTALYWYRQSLGQGLEFLIYFQGNSAPDKSGLPSDRFSAERTGGSVSTLTIQRTQQEDSAVYLCASTLGPNQPQHFGDGTRLSIL.

The genes are TRBV27 and TRBJ1-4; 9 bases align to TRBD1. Germline V CDR1 and CDR2: MNHEY, SMNVEV (reference sequence). The CDR3 covers 15 residues. J lost 6 bases, V lost 5 bases, and 7 bases had no gene match. The CDR3: CASSATGTGHEKLFF. As DNA, the CDR3 is TGTGCCAGCAGTGCAACCGGGACAGGGCATGAAAAACTGTTTTTT.

The sample holds a few counts of this clonotype. V gene TRBV9 combines with J gene TRBJ2-3; D gene ambiguous. This CDR3 comprises 15 residues. The V gene lost 0 bases and the J gene lost 5 bases, with 13 bases spanning the gap. CDR1 is SGDLS and CDR2 is YYNGEE in the germline V gene. CDR3 region: CASSVDPRLGDTQYF. Written as DNA, the CDR3 is TGTGCCAGCAGCGTAGACCCCCGACTTGGAGATACGCAGTATTTT.

V usage is TRBV7-9 and J usage is TRBJ2-7; D call uncertain. The germline V and J ends were trimmed by 5 bases and 3 bases, with 11 bases remaining between them. CDR1 and CDR2 from the germline V gene are SEHNR and FQNEAQ (reference sequence). The CDR3 is 13 residues long. The CDR3 reads CASSPNQDYEQYF. The CDR3 DNA follows: TGTGCCAGCAGCCCCAACCAGGACTACGAGCAGTACTTC. Drawing the rest from reference TRBV7-9 and TRBJ2-7, the complete variable domain is DTGVSQNPRHKITKRGQNVTFRCDPISEHNRLYWYRQTLGQGPEFLTYFQNEAQLEKSRLLSDRFSAERPKGSFSTLEIQRTEQGDSAMYLCASSPNQDYEQYFGPGTRLTVT.

There are a few counts of this clonotype. This chain links TRBV5-1 with TRBJ2-3, with D tentatively TRBD1 (6 bases). V was shortened by 3 bases and J by 0 bases, with 23 bases between the two germline ends. CDR3 length: 19 residues. Per the germline V gene, CDR1 is SGHRS and CDR2 is YFSETQ. The CDR3 nucleotides are TGCGCCAGCAGCTCGCCGGGGACAAGGGGTTCTGCTAGCACAGATACGCAGTATTTT. Residues: CASSSPGTRGSASTDTQYF. The full variable domain, with the rest looked up from reference TRBV5-1 and TRBJ2-3, is KAGVTQTPRYLIKTRGQQVTLSCSPISGHRSVSWYQQTPGQGLQFLFEYFSETQRNKGNFPGRFSGRQFSNSRSEMNVSTLELGDSALYLCASSSPGTRGSASTDTQYFGPGTRLTVL.

This clonotype was recorded many times. The genes are TRBV7-9 and TRBJ1-2, with 7 bases aligning to TRBD1. V lost 4 bases, J lost 8 bases, and 7 bases stayed unmatched. The length of the CDR3 is 13 residues. CDR1 SEHNR and CDR2 FQNEAQ come from the germline V gene (reference sequence). CDR3 in DNA: TGTGCCAGCAGCTCAGACAGGGTCTTCGGCTACACCTTC. This codes for CASSSDRVFGYTF. Using reference TRBV7-9 and TRBJ1-2 for the parts outside the CDR3, the full variable domain is DTGVSQNPRHKITKRGQNVTFRCDPISEHNRLYWYRQTLGQGPEFLTYFQNEAQLEKSRLLSDRFSAERPKGSFSTLEIQRTEQGDSAMYLCASSSDRVFGYTFGSGTRLTVV.

Concerning this clonotype itself: Because the CDR3's place on the DNA is in doubt, the DNA is left out and the CDR3 is given as listed by TCRdb. The V gene is TRBV7-5, the J gene TRBJ2-5. TRBV7-5 counts as a pseudogene. The CDR3 spans 16 amino acids, including both terminal residues. This CDR3 is CISVSDPTCSEETQYF.

This clonotype was counted many times. The chain is built from TRBV3-1 and TRBJ2-3; unclear D gene. The CDR3 contains 11 residues. The germline V gene encodes CDR1 LGHDT and CDR2 YNNKEL (reference sequence). V was clipped by 3 bases and J by 3 bases, with 1 base between them. The CDR3 loop is CASSQTDTQYF. The CDR3 nucleotides are TGTGCCAGCAGCCAGACAGATACGCAGTATTTT.